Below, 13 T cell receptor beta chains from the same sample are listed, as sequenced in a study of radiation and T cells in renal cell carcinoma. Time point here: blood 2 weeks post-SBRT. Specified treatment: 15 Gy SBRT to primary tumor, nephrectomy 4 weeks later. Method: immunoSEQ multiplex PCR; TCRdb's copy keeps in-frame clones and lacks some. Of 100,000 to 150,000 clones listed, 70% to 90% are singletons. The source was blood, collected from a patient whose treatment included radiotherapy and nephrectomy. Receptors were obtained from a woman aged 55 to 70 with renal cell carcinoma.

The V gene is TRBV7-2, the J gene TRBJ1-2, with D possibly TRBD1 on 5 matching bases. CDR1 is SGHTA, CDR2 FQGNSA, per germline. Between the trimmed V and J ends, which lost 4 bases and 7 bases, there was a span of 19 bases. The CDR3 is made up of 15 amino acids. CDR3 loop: CASSWQSAGVSGYTF. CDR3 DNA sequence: TGTGCCAGCAGCTGGCAGAGCGCGGGGGTCTCTGGCTACACCTTC.

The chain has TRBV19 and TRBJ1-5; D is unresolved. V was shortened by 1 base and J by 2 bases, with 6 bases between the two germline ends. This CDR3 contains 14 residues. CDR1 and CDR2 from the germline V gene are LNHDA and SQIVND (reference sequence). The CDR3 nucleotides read TGTGCCAGTAGTATAGTTGGAGGCAATCAGCCCCAGCATTTT. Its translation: CASSIVGGNQPQHF.

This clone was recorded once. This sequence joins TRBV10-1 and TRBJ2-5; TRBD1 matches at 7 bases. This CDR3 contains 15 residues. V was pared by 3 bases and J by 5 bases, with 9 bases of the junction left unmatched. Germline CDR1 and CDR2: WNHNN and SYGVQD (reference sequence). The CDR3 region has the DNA TGCGCCAGCAGTGAAACAGGGGCCCGGAGGGAGACCCAGTACTTC. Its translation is CASSETGARRETQYF.

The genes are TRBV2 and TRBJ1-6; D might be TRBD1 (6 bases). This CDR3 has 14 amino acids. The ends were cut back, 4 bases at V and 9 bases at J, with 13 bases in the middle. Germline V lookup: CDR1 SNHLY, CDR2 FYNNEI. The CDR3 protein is CASSVEGGSSPLHF. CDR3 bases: TGTGCCAGCAGTGTTGAAGGGGGAAGTTCACCCCTCCACTTT.

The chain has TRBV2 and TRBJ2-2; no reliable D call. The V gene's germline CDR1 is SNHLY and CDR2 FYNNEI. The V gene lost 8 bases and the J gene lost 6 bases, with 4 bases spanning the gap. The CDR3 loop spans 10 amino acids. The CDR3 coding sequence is TGTGCCAGCGGCGCCGGGGAGCTGTTTTTT. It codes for CASGAGELFF.

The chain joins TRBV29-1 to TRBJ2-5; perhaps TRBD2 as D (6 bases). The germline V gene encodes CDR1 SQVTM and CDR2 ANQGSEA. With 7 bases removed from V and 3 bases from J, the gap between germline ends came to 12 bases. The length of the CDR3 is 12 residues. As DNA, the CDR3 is TGCAGCGCTCCATGGAGGGAAGAGACCCAGTACTTC. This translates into CSAPWREETQYF.

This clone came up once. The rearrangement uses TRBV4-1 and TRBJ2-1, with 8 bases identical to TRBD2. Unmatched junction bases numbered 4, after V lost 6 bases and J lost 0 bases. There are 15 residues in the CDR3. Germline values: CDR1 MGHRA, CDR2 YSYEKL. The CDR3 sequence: CASRVSGSSYNEQFF. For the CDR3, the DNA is TGCGCCAGCAGGGTGAGCGGGAGCTCCTACAATGAGCAGTTCTTC.

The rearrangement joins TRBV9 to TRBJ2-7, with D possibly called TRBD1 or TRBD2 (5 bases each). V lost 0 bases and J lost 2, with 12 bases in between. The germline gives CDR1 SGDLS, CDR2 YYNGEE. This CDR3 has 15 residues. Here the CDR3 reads CASSVGAGATYEQYF. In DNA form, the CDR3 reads TGTGCCAGCAGCGTAGGGGCCGGGGCCACCTACGAGCAGTACTTC.

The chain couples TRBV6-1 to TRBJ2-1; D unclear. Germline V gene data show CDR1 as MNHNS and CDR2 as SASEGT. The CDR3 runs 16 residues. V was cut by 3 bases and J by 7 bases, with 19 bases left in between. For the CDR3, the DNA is TGTGCCAGCAGTGATTTCCTCCAGGCTGGAGTTAATGAGCAGTTCTTC. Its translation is CASSDFLQAGVNEQFF.

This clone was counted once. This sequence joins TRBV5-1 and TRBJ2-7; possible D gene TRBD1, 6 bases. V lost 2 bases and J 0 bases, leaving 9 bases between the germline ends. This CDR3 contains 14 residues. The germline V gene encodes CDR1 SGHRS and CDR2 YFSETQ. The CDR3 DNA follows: TGCGCCAGCAGCTTTAGCAGGGGCTCCTACGAGCAGTACTTC. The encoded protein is CASSFSRGSYEQYF.

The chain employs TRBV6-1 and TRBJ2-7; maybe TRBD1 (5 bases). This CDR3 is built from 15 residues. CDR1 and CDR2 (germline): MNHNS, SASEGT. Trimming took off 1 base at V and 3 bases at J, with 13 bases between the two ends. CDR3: CASSEGVQGNYEQYF. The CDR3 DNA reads TGTGCCAGCAGTGAAGGGGTGCAGGGTAACTACGAGCAGTACTTC.

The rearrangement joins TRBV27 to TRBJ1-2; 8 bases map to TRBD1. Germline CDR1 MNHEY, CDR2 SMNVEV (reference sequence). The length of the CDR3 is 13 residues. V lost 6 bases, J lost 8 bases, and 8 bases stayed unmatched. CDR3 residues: CASRPDRGRGYTF. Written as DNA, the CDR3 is TGTGCCAGCAGGCCCGACAGGGGTCGGGGCTACACCTTC.

The CDR3 coding sequence is TGCAGCGTTGTTGGGGGGCGCTTGGGATACGAGCAGTACTTC. It codes for CSVVGGRLGYEQYF. The chain links TRBV29-1 to TRBJ2-7, with D possibly being TRBD1 or TRBD2 (6 bases each). Germline V gene lookup returns CDR1 SQVTM and CDR2 ANQGSEA. This CDR3 is built from 14 residues. V was cut by 4 bases and J by 4 bases, with 17 bases left in between.